This T cell receptor (beta chain) was sequenced during a study of blood T cells in healthy people across ages. Findings of the study overall: In older individuals, TCR beta diversity per million T cells was lower, falling roughly linearly with age. When set beside aged donors, long-lived donors presented more naive CD4+ cells and higher diversity.

A sample-barcoded 5' primer and a J-beta primer mix were used in a second PCR of roughly 7 to 11 cycles. From the 5' RACE reads, TCRdb called clonotypes with MiXCR, one entry per CDR3 protein. The top ten clones hold more than 2% of a sample with about 1.8 million distinct CDR3 sequences, just under 50% of them seen once. As regards this clonotype: No antigen is known for it.

V lost 3 bases and J lost 13; bases outside the gene matches: 18. This CDR3 is built from 17 residues. Germline CDR1 and CDR2: MGHRA and YSYEKL. Total RNA was isolated from each sample in quantities of at least 6 micrograms. This receptor was taken from a woman aged 40 to 50 in good health. The gene calls are TRBV4-1 and TRBJ2-1, with 10 bases aligning to TRBD1. Sequenced: blood. Written as DNA, the CDR3 is TGCGCCAGCAGCCAGGTGACAGGGGGCGTCCCACAAGAGACCCAGTTCTTC. Protein product: CASSQVTGGVPQETQFF.